What follows is one T cell receptor beta chain and its context. This specimen comes from a study of cytotoxic CD8 clonotypes in ibrutinib-treated CLL. Study-level information: The response samples were taken once patients had been treated for a median of roughly 12 months, range 6 to 36.

Data came from immunoSEQ multiplex PCR; TCRdb stores just in-frame clones and leaves some out. The sample carries roughly 220,000 clones, more than 70% recorded once. The ends lost 3 bases at V and 3 bases at J; junction bases unmatched: 5. Germline CDR1 is WSHSY and CDR2 is SAAADI. The CDR3 totals 14 residues. This chain links TRBV10-2 with TRBJ2-7; 7 bases agree with TRBD2. The material sequenced was PBMCs, taken after 12 months of ibrutinib treatment. The TCR was taken from a human donor with chronic lymphocytic leukemia. The CDR3 sequence: CASSDWGGIYEQYF. The CDR3 coding sequence is TGCGCCAGCAGTGATTGGGGGGGAATCTACGAGCAGTACTTC.